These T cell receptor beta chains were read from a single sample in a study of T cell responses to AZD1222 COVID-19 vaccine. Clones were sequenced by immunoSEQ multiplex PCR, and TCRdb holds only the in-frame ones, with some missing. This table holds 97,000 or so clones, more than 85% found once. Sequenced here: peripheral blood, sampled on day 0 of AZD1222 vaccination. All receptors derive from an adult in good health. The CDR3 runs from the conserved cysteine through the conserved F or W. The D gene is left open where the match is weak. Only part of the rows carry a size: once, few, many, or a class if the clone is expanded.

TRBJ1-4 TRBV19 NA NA TGTGCCAGTAGTATAGCCAGCGCGGATAATGAAAAACTGTTTTTT CASSIASADNEKLFF
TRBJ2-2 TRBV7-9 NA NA TGTGCCAGCAGCTTGGCAGGGAACACCGGGGAGCTGTTTTTT CASSLAGNTGELFF
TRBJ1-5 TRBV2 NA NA TGTGCCAGCAGAAGGGGGGGCAATCAGCCCCAGCATTTT CASRRGGNQPQHF
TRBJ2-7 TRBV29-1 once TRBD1 TGCAGCGTTTCAGGACAGGGGAGTTACGAGCAGTACTTC CSVSGQGSYEQYF
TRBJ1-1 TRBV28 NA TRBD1 TGTGCCATCACAGGGGGCGTAGGGAACACTGAAGCTTTCTTT CAITGGVGNTEAFF
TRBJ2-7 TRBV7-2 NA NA TGTGCCAGCAGCCCTAGGCTAGGAGAGTACGAGCAGTACTTC CASSPRLGEYEQYF
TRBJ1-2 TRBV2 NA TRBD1 TGTGCCAGCACCCCAGGGGGACCTAACTATGGCTACACCTTC CASTPGGPNYGYTF
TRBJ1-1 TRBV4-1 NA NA TGCGCCAGCAGCCAAGAAATCGACACTGAAGCTTTCTTT CASSQEIDTEAFF
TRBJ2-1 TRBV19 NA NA TGTGCCAGTAGTGGCGTCGGGCGGAGCTCCTACAATGAGCAGTTCTTC CASSGVGRSSYNEQFF
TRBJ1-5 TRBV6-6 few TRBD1 TGTGCCAGCAGTCGACAGGGAAGCAATCAGCCCCAGCATTTT CASSRQGSNQPQHF
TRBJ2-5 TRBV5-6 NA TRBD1 TGTGCCAGCAGCACCCCGGGACAGGGGGGGGAGACCCAGTACTTC CASSTPGQGGETQYF
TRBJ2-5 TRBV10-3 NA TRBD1 TGTGCCATCGGGAGGGACAGGGGGCACCGGGAGACCCAGTACTTC CAIGRDRGHRETQYF
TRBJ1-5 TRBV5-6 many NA TGTGCCAGCAGCTTTGGGGCAGGGGATCAGCCCCAGCATTTT CASSFGAGDQPQHF
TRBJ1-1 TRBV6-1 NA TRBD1 TGTGCCAGCAGTGAGCAGGACAGGACCGAAGCTTTCTTT CASSEQDRTEAFF
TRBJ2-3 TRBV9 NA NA TGTGCCAGCAGCGCCCCGGGACTCCGCGCAGATACGCAGTATTTT CASSAPGLRADTQYF
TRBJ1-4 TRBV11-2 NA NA TGTGCCAGCAGCTCCGGACCCTCGTATAATGAAAAACTGTTTTTT CASSSGPSYNEKLFF
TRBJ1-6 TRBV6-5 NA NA TGTGCCAGCGGGGGCGGGGTGCCTTCACCCCTCCACTTT CASGGGVPSPLHF
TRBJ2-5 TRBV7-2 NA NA TGTGCCAGCAGCTTACAACAGGGAAGAGAGACCCAGTACTTC CASSLQQGRETQYF
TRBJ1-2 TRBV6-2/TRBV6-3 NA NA TGTGCCAGCAGTTTAATTTACAGGGAGAAAGGCTACACCTTC CASSLIYREKGYTF
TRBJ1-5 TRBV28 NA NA TGTGCCAGCAGGGGCGGCGGGATAAATCAGCCCCAGCATTTT CASRGGGINQPQHF
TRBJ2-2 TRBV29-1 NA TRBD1 TGCAGCGTCGCTCCAGGGACAGGACTAACCGGGGAGCTGTTTTTT CSVAPGTGLTGELFF
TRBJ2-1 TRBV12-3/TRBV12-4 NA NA TGTGCCAGCAGTTTTGAGCTGTACAATGAGCAGTTCTTC CASSFELYNEQFF
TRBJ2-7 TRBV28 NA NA TGTGCCAGCAGTTCCGCAGGATCCGAGCAGTACTTC CASSSAGSEQYF
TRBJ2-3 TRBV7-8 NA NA TGTGCCAGCAGCTTAGACAGCCTCTCAGATACGCAGTATTTT CASSLDSLSDTQYF
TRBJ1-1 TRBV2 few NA TGTGCCAGCAGACACCCTAACAGGGAGGGTGAAGCTTTCTTT CASRHPNREGEAFF
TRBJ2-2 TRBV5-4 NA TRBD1 TGTGCCAGCAGCTTCTGGACAGGGAAGGCCGGGGAGCTGTTTTTT CASSFWTGKAGELFF
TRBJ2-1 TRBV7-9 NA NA TGTGCCAGCAGCTTAGATCTGACAACTCAGTTCTTC CASSLDLTTQFF
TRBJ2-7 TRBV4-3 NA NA TGCGCCAGCAGCCAAGGTTTCCGGGACAAATCCTACGAGCAGTACTTC CASSQGFRDKSYEQYF
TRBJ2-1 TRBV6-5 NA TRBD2 TGTGCCAGCAGGGACGGGGGGAGCTCCTACAATGAGCAGTTCTTC CASRDGGSSYNEQFF
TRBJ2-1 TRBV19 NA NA TGTGCCAGTAGAGTTACTCCGAGCTCCTACAATGAGCAGTTCTTC CASRVTPSSYNEQFF
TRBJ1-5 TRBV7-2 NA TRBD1 TGTGCCAGCAGCTTAGAACAGGGGACAAATCAGCCCCAGCATTTT CASSLEQGTNQPQHF
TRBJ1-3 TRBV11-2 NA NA TGTGCCAGCAGCGAACAAAGAAACACCATATATTTT CASSEQRNTIYF
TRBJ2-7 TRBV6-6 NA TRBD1 TGTGCCAGCAGTACAACCGGGACAGTCAAGTACGAGCAGTACTTC CASSTTGTVKYEQYF
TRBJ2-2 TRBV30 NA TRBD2 TGTGCCTGGAGGCTAGCGGGAGTGCGGGAACGAGAGACCGGGGAGCTGTTTTTT CAWRLAGVRERETGELFF
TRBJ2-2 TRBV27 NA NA TGTGCCAGCGCCTCCGGGACCGCTGGGTACACCGGGGAGCTGTTTTTT CASASGTAGYTGELFF
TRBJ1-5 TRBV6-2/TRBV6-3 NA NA TGTGCCAGCAACCCAGGCCGGACTCAGCCCCAGCATTTT CASNPGRTQPQHF
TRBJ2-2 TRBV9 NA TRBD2 TGTGCCAGCACTAGGGGGACTAGCGCTAACACCGGGGAGCTGTTTTTT CASTRGTSANTGELFF
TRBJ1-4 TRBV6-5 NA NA TGTGCCAGCAGTTACGGACAAACAACTAATGAAAAACTGTTTTTT CASSYGQTTNEKLFF
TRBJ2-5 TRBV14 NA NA TGTGCCAGCAGCCAAAACTTGCAAGAGACCCAGTACTTC CASSQNLQETQYF
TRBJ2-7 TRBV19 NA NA TGTGCCAGTAGTATAGAGTCGGCCTCTAAGGAGCAGTACTTC CASSIESASKEQYF
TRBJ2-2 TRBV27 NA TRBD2 TGTGCCAGCAGTCAACTAGCGGGATACGGGGAGCTGTTTTTT CASSQLAGYGELFF
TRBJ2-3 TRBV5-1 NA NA TGCGCCAGCAGCTCCAGTTATACGCAGTATTTT CASSSSYTQYF
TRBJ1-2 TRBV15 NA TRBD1 TGTGCCACCAGCAGGGGCGGACAGGGGAACTATGGCTACACCTTC CATSRGGQGNYGYTF
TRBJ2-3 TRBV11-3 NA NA TGTGCCAGCAGCTTAGATATAGCAGATACGCAGTATTTT CASSLDIADTQYF
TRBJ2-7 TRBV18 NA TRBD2 TGTGCCAGCTCACCAAAGGCGGGAGGGGACTCCTACGAGCAGTACTTC CASSPKAGGDSYEQYF
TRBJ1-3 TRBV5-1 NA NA TGCGCCAGCAGCTTGGAATCCGGAAACACCATATATTTT CASSLESGNTIYF
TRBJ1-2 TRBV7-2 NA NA TGTGCCAGCAGCCTTACAGGGTATTTCTATGGCTACACCTTC CASSLTGYFYGYTF
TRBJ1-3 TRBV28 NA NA TGTGCCAGCAGGCGCCCAGGGATCTCTGGAAACACCATATATTTT CASRRPGISGNTIYF
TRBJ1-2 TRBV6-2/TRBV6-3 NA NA TGTGCCAGCAGTTACGTGGGGGCCGGCTATGGCTACACCTTC CASSYVGAGYGYTF
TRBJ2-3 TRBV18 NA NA TGTGCCAGCTCACCATCGGCCCCAGATACGCAGTATTTT CASSPSAPDTQYF
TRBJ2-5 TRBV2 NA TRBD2 TGTGCCAGCAGTGAGTACGGGAGGGCGTCAGAGACCCAGTACTTC CASSEYGRASETQYF